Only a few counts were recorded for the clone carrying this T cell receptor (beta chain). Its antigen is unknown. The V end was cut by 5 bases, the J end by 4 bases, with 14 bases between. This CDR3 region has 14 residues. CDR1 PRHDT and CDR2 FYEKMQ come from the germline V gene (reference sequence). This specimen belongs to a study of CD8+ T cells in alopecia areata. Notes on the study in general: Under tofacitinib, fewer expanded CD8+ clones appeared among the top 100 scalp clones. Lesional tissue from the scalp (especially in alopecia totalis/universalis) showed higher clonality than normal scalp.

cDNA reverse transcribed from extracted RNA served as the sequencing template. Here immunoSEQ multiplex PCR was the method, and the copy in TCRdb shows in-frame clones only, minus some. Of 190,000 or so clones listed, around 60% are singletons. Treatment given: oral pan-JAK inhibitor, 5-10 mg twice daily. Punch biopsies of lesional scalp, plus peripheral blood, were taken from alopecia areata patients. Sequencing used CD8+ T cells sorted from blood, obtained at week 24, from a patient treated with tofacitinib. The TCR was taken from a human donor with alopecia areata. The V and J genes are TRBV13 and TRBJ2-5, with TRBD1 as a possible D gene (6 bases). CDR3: CASSGRGRGETQYF. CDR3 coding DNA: TGTGCCAGCAGCGGCCGCGGCAGGGGAGAGACCCAGTACTTC.